The following is a TCR beta chain sequence with its context. The sample comes from a study of long-term antiretroviral therapy in people with HIV. The CDR3 is 14 residues long. Germline V gene data show CDR1 as SGHRS and CDR2 as YFSETQ. Trimming cost V 4 bases and J 5 bases; bases outside gene matches: 7. Researchers report immunoSEQ v3.0 was run at survey level. The table came from immunoSEQ multiplex PCR; TCRdb's copy has only in-frame clones and leaves some out. The profile shows about 24,000 clones, 81% of them singletons. The source was unsorted PBMCs, collected 4.4 years after starting antiretroviral therapy. The chain combines TRBV5-1 with TRBJ1-1, with 8 bases lining up with TRBD1. This sequence was found in a man aged 25 to 45 with HIV. The CDR3 loop reads CASSARTGQTEAFF. The CDR3 coding sequence is TGCGCCAGCAGCGCCCGGACAGGGCAAACTGAAGCTTTCTTT.